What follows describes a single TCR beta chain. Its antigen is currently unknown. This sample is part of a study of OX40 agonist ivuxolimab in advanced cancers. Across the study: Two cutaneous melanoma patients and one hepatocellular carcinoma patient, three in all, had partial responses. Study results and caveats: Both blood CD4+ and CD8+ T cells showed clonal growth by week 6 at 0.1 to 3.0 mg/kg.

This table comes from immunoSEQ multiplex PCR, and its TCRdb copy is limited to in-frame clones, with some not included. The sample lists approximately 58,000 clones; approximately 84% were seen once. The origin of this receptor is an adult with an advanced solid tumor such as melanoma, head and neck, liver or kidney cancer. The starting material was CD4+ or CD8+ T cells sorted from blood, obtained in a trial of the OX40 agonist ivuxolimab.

This CDR3 reads CSARTGTPKFF. The CDR3 region has the DNA TGCAGTGCTAGGACCGGGACCCCAAAGTTCTTC. The V call is TRBV20-1, the J call TRBJ2-1; the D call may be TRBD1 or TRBD2 (5 bases each). Trimming removed 3 bases at V and 14 bases at J, with 14 bases between. The CDR3 consists of 11 residues. The V gene's germline CDR1 is DFQATT and CDR2 SNEGSKA (reference sequence).